This T cell receptor (beta chain) was sequenced in a study of cytomegalovirus exposure and HLA in healthy donors. Study as a whole: It was reported in a later analysis that the same platform had been used for the 120 validation repertoires as for the 550 to 700 first-cohort repertoires.

The protocol was immunoSEQ multiplex PCR, while the TCRdb copy is restricted to in-frame clones and leaves out a portion. The sample includes around 150,000 clones, about 95% seen only once; the top ten take around 0.9%. Whole-study results and caveats: High specificity and sensitivity for cytomegalovirus status were reported for the classifier. Across donors, most TCRs were seen rarely, yet some public ones were widespread.

On this clone itself: What it binds is unknown.

Looked up from germline, CDR1 is MDHEN and CDR2 is SYDVKM. There are 14 residues in the CDR3. The V gene lost 1 base and the J gene lost 4 bases, with 10 bases spanning the gap. The TCR sequence derives from a woman aged 18-29 years in good health and CMV-seronegative. Sequencing was done on a sample of PBMCs. This chain joins TRBV28 and TRBJ1-1; D possibly corresponds to TRBD1 (5 bases). The chain's CDR3 is CASSLFQGTTEAFF. CDR3 in DNA: TGTGCCAGCAGTTTATTTCAGGGTACCACTGAAGCTTTCTTT.